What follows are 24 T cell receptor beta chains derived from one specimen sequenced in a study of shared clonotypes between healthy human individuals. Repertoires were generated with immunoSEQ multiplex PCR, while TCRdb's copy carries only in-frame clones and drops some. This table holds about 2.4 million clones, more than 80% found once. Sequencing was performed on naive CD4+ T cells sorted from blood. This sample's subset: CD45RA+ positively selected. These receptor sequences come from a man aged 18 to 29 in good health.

CDR3 DNA sequence: TGTGCCAGCAGCTTGGCCTTGGGTACAGATACGCAGTATTTT. It encodes CASSLALGTDTQYF. V and J are TRBV5-5 and TRBJ2-3; no clear D. The CDR3 covers 14 residues. From germline, CDR1 is SGHKS and CDR2 YYEKEE (reference sequence). Trimming stripped 0 bases from V and 3 bases from J, with 8 bases between.

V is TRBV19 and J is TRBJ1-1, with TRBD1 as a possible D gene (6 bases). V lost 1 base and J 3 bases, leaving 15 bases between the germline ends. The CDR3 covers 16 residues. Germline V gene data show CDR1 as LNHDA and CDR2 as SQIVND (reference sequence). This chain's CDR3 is CASSIVGAPIDTEAFF. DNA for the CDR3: TGTGCCAGTAGTATAGTGGGGGCTCCAATAGACACTGAAGCTTTCTTT.

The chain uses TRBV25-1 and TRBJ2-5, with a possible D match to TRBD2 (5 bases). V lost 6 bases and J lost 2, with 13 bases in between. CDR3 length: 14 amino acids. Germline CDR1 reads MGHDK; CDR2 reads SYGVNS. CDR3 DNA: TGTGCCAGCAGGCCGGCGGGTGGACAAGAGACCCAGTACTTC. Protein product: CASRPAGGQETQYF.

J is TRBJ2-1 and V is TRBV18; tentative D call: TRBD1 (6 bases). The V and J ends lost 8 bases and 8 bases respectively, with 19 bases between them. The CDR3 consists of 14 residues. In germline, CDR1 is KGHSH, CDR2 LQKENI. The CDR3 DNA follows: TGTGCCAGCCTACGCCTTCTTGGGGGCCATGAGCAGTTCTTC. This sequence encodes CASLRLLGGHEQFF.

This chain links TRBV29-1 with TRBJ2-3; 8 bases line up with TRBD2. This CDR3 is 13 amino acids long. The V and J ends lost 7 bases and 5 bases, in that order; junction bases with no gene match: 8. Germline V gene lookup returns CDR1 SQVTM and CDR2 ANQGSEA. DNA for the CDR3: TGCAGCGCCTCATGGGCGGGAGGAGATACGCAGTATTTT. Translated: CSASWAGGDTQYF.

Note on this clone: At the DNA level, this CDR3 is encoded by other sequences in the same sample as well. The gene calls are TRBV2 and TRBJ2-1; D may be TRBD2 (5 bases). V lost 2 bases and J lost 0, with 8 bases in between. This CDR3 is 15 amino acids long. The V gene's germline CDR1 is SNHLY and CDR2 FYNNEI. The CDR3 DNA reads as TGTGCCAGCAGTGAAACCGGAGGCTCCTACAATGAGCAGTTCTTC. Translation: CASSETGGSYNEQFF. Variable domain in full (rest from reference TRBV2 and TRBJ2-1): EPEVTQTPSHQVTQMGQEVILRCVPISNHLYFYWYRQILGQKVEFLVSFYNNEISEKSEIFDDQFSVERPDGSNFTLKIRSTKLEDSAMYFCASSETGGSYNEQFFGPGTRLTVL.

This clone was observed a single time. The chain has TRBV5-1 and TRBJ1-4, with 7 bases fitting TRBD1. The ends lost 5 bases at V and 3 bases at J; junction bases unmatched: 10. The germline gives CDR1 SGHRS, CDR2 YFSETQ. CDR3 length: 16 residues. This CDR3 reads CASRTGSAGSNEKLFF. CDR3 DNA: TGCGCCAGCAGGACAGGGTCCGCCGGCTCTAATGAAAAACTGTTTTTT.

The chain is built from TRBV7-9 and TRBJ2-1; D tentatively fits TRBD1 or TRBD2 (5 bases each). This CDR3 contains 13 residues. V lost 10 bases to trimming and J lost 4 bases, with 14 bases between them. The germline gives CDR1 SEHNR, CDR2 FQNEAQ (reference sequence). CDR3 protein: CATTRDVYNEQFF. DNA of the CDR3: TGTGCCACAACAAGGGACGTATACAATGAGCAGTTCTTC.

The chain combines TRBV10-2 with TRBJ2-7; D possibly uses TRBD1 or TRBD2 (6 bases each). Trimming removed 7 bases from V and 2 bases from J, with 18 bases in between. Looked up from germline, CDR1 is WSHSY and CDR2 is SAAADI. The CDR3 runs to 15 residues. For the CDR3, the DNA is TGCGCCAGCACCCCCCGAGGGGGGACGACCTACGAGCAGTACTTC. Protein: CASTPRGGTTYEQYF.

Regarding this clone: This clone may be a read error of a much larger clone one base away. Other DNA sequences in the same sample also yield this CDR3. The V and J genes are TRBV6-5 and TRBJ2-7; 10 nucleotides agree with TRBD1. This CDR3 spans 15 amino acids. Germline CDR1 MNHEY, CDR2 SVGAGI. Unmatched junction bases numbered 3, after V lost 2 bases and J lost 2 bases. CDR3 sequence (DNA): TGTGCCAGCAGTTACCGGGACAGGGGCCCCTACGAGCAGTACTTC. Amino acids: CASSYRDRGPYEQYF.

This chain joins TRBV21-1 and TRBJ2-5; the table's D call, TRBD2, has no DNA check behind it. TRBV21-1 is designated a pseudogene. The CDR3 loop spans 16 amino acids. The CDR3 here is CASIPTSGVHKETQYF. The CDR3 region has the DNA TGTGCCAGCATCCCGACTAGCGGGGTACATAAAGAGACCCAGTACTTC.

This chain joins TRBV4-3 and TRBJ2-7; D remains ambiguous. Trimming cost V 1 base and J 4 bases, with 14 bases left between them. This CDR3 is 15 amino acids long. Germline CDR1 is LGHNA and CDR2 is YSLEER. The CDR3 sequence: CASSQGRALWYEQYF. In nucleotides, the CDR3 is TGCGCCAGCAGCCAAGGAAGGGCTCTGTGGTACGAGCAGTACTTC.

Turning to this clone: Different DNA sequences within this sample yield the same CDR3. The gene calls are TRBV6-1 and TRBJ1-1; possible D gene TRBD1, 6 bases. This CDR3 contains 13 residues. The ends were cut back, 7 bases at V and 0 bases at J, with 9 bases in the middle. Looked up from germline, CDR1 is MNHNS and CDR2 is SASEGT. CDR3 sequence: CASIGQLNTEAFF. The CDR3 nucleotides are TGTGCCAGCATCGGACAGTTGAACACTGAAGCTTTCTTT.

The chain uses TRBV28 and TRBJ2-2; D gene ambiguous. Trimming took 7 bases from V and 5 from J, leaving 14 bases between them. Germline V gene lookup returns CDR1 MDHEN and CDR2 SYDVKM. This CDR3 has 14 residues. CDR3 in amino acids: CASNLGSRTGELFF. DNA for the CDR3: TGTGCCAGCAACTTAGGGTCGAGGACCGGGGAGCTGTTTTTT. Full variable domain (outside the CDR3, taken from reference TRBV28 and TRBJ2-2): DVKVTQSSRYLVKRTGEKVFLECVQDMDHENMFWYRQDPGLGLRLIYFSYDVKMKEKGDIPEGYSVSREKKERFSLILESASTNQTSMYLCASNLGSRTGELFFGEGSRLTVL.

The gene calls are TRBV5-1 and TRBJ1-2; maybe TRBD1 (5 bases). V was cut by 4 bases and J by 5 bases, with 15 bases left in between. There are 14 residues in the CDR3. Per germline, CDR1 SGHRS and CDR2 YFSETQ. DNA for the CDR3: TGCGCCAGCAGCACGGTAGGGGACTTTTATGGCTACACCTTC. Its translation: CASSTVGDFYGYTF.

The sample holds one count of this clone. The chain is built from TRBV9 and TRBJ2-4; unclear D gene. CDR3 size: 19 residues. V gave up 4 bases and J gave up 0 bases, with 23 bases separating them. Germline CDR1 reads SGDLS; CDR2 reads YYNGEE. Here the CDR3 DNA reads TGTGCCAGCAGCCCCGGCGTACAGTTAGGGTCGATAGCCAAAAACATTCAGTACTTC. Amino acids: CASSPGVQLGSIAKNIQYF.

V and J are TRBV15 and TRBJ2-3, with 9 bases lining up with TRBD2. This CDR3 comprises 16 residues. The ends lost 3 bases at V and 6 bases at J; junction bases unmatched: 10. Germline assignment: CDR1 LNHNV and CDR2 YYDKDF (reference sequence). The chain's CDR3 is CATSSRSGSLSDTQYF. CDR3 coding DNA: TGTGCCACCAGCAGTCGTAGCGGGAGTCTCTCCGATACGCAGTATTTT.

CDR3 region: CAISESTGKSYEQYF. The CDR3 coding sequence is TGTGCCATCAGTGAGTCGACAGGCAAGTCCTACGAGCAGTACTTC. This chain joins TRBV10-3 and TRBJ2-7; weak D call: TRBD1 (6 bases). V lost 0 bases and J 1 base, leaving 10 bases between the germline ends. The germline gives CDR1 ENHRY, CDR2 SYGVKD. CDR3 length: 15 amino acids.

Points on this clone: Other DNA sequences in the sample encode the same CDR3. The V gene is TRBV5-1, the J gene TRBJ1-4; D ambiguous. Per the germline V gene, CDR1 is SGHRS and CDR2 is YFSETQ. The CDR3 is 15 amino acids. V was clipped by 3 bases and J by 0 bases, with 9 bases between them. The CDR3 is CASSWRTATNEKLFF. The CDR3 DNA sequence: TGCGCCAGCAGCTGGCGGACTGCAACTAATGAAAAACTGTTTTTT.

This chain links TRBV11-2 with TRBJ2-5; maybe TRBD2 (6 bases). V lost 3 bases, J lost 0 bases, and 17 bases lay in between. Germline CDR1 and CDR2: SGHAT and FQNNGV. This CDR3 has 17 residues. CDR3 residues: CASSLGRGLPYQETQYF. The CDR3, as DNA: TGTGCCAGCAGCTTGGGGCGGGGACTCCCGTACCAAGAGACCCAGTACTTC. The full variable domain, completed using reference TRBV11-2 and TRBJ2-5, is EAGVAQSPRYKIIEKRQSVAFWCNPISGHATLYWYQQILGQGPKLLIQFQNNGVVDDSQLPKDRFSAERLKGVDSTLKIQPAKLEDSAVYLCASSLGRGLPYQETQYFGPGTRLLVL.

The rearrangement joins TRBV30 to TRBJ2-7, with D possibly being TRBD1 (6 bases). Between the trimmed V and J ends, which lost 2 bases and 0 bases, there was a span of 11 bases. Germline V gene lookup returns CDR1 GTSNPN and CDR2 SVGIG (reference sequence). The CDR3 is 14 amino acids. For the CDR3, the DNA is TGTGCCTGGAGTTTGCGGACAGTCTCCTACGAGCAGTACTTC. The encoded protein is CAWSLRTVSYEQYF.

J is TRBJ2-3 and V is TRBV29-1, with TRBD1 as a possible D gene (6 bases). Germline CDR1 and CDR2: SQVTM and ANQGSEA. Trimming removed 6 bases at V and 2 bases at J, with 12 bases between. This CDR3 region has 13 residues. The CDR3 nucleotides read TGCAGCGTCACAGGGACCTACACAGATACGCAGTATTTT. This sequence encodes CSVTGTYTDTQYF.

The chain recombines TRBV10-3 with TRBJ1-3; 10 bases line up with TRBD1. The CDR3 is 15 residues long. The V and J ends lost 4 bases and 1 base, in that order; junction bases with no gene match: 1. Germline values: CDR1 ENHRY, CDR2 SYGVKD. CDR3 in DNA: TGTGCCATCAGTGGGACAGGGGGATCTGGAAACACCATATATTTT. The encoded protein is CAISGTGGSGNTIYF.

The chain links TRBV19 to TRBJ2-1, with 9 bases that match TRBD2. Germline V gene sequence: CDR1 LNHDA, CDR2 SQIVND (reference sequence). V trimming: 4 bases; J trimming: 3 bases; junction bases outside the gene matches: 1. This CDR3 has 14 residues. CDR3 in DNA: TGTGCCAGTAGTAGCGGGAGGGACTACAATGAGCAGTTCTTC. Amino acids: CASSSGRDYNEQFF.